This TCR beta chain came from a study of metastatic and nonmetastatic thyroid tumors. About the research overall: Malignant and benign thyroid patients had repertoires compared in peripheral blood and tumor or nodule tissue. Study-level results: Relative to benign nodules, malignant thyroid tumors were reportedly characterized by significantly elevated TCR beta diversity in blood and tumor.

Thyroid surgery was preceded by no treatment in any patient. V shed 4 bases and J 2 bases; nucleotides not matched to a gene: 10. The V gene's germline CDR1 is SGDLS and CDR2 YYNGEE. CDR3 length: 16 amino acids. Worth noting for this clone: As yet, its antigen is unknown.

Authors' methods: A papillary thyroid cancer distant-metastasis classifier was built from CDR3 differences across clinicopathological groups. Using MiXCR, TCRdb reanalyzed the PCR reads. The V and J calls reflect TCRdb's pipeline rather than the authors' work. The sample gives approximately 30,000 clones, about 17% of which show up once; nearly 3.5% is in the top ten. The source of this sequence is a female donor with papillary thyroid cancer or a benign thyroid nodule (not recorded which). Some clones in this sample may be carry-over from other donors' samples. Sequencing used blood. The chain employs TRBV9 and TRBJ2-5; 8 bases agree with TRBD2. CDR3 loop: CASSLRGSGGQETQYF. The CDR3 bases are TGTGCCAGCAGCCTCCGAGGTTCGGGAGGGCAAGAGACCCAGTACTTC.